The T cell receptor beta chain described here comes from a study of metastatic and nonmetastatic thyroid tumors. Whole-study context: The comparison covered peripheral blood and tumor or nodule tissue in malignant and benign thyroid patients.

This clone appeared many times. Antigen specificity is unknown. TCRdb re-clonotyped the PCR reads through MiXCR. The sample contains about 20,000 clones, roughly 15% of which appear only once. Overall study results and limits: Across blood and tumor, TCR beta diversity in malignant thyroid tumors was reportedly significantly higher than in benign nodules.

There were no patients who had received any treatment before thyroid surgery. The receptor was derived from a female donor with papillary thyroid cancer or a benign thyroid nodule (not recorded which). Some clones in this sample may be carry-over from other donors' samples. The sample was tumor tissue.

CDR3 in DNA: TGCAGTGCTAGGGGGGAGGGGGGTAGCAATCAGCCCCAGCATTTT. Its protein is CSARGEGGSNQPQHF. V is TRBV20-1 and J is TRBJ1-5, with D tentatively TRBD1 (6 bases). The germline V and J ends were trimmed by 3 bases and 0 bases, with 12 bases remaining between them. Germline CDR1 DFQATT, CDR2 SNEGSKA (reference sequence). CDR3 length: 15 residues.